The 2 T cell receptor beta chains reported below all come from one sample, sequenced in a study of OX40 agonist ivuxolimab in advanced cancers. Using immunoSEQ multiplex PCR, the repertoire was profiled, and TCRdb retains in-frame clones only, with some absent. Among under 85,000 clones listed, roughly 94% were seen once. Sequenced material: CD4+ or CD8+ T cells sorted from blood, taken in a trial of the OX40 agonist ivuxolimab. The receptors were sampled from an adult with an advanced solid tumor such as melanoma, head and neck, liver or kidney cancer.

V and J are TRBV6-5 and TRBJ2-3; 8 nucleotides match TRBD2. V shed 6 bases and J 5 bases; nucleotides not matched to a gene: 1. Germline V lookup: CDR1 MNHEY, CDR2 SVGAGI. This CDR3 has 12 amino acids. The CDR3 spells CASRTSEDTQYF. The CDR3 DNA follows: TGTGCCAGCAGGACTAGCGAAGATACGCAGTATTTT.

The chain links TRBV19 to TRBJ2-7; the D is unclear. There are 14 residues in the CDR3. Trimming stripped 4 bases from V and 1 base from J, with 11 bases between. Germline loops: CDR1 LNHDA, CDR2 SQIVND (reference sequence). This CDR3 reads CASSTFGGSYEQYF. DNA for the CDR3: TGTGCCAGTAGTACATTCGGCGGTTCCTACGAGCAGTACTTC.